The following is a T cell receptor (beta chain) sequence with its context. In the PCR, 60 Vbeta and 13 Jbeta primers were used. Method: immunoSEQ multiplex PCR; TCRdb's copy keeps in-frame clones and lacks some. Of approximately 280,000 clones in the sample, 70% to 90% were seen once. The CDR3 has 15 residues. The data were taken from a study of cytomegalovirus exposure and HLA in healthy donors. The V and J genes are TRBV1 and TRBJ2-5; TRBD2, the table's D call, was not compared with the DNA. TRBV1 is a listed pseudogene. Sequencing was performed on PBMCs. The sequence came from a woman aged 18-29 years in good health and CMV-seronegative. CDR3 sequence (DNA): TGCACCAGCAGCTCTAGCGGGGGGGCCTGGGAGACCCAGTACTTC. Its translation is CTSSSSGGAWETQYF.